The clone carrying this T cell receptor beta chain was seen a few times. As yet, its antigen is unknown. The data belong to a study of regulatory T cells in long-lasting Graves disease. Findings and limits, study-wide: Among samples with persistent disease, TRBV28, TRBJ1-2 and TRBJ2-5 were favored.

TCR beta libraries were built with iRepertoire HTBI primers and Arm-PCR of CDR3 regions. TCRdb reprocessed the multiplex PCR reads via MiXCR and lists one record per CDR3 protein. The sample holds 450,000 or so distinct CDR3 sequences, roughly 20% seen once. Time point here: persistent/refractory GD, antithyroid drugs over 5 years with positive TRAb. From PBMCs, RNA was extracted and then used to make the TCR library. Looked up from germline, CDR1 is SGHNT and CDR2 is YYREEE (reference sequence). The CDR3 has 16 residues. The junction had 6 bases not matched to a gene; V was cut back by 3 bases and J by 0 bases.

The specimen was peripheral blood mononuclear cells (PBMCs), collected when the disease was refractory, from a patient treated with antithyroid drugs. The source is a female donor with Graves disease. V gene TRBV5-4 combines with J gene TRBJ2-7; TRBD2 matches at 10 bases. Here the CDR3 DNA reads TGTGCCAGCAGCTCGGGACTAGCGAAGAGCTCCTACGAGCAGTACTTC. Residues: CASSSGLAKSSYEQYF.